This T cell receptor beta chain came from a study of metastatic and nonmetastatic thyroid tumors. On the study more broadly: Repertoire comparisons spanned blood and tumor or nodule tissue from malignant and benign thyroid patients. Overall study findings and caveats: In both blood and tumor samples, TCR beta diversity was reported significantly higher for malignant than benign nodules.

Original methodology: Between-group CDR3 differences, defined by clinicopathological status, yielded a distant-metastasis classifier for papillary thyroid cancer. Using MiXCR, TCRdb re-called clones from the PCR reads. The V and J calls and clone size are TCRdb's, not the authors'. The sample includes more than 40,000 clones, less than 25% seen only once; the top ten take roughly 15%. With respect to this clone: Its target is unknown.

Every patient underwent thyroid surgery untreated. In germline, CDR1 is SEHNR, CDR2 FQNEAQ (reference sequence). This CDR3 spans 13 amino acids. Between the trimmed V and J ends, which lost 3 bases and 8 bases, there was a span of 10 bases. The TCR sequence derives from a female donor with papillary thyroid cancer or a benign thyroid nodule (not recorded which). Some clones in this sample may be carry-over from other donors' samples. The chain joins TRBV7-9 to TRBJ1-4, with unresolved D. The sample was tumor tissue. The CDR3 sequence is CASSFSDVEKLFF. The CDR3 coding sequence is TGTGCCAGCAGCTTCAGTGACGTCGAAAAACTGTTTTTT.